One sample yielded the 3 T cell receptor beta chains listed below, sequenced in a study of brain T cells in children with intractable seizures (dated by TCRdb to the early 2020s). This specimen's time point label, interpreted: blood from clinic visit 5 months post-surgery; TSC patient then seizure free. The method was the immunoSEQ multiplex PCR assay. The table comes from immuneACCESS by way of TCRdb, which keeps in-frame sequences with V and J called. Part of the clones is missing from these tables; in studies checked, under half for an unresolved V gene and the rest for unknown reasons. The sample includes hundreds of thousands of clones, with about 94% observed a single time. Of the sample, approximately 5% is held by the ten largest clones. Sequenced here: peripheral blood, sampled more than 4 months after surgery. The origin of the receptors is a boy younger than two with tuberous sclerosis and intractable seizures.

The CDR3 nucleotides read TGTGCCAGTAGTATTGTGTACGGCACAAATGAAGCTTTCTTT. This encodes CASSIVYGTNEAFF. The rearrangement joins TRBV19 to TRBJ1-1; D remains unclear. CDR1 LNHDA and CDR2 SQIVND come from the germline V gene (reference sequence). The V end lost 3 bases, the J end lost 7 bases, and 15 bases lay between the germline ends. The CDR3 consists of 14 residues. Full variable domain (rest looked up from reference TRBV19 and TRBJ1-1): DGGITQSPKYLFRKEGQNVTLSCEQNLNHDAMYWYRQDPGQGLRLIYYSQIVNDFQKGDIAEGYSVSREKKESFPLTVTSAQKNPTAFYLCASSIVYGTNEAFFGQGTRLTVV.

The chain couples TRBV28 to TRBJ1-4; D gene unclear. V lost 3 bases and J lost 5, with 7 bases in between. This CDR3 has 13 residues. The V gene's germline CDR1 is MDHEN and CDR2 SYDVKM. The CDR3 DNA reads TGTGCCAGCAGTTTCAGGAGAAATGAAAAACTGTTTTTT. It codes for CASSFRRNEKLFF.

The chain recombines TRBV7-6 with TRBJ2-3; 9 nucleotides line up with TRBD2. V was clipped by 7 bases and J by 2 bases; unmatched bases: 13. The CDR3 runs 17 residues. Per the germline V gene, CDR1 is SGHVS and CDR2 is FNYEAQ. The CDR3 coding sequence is TGTGCCAGCACTGGTAGGCTAGCGGGGACTTCCACAGATACGCAGTATTTT. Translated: CASTGRLAGTSTDTQYF.